Listed below are T cell receptor beta chains from one sample, sequenced in a study of ipilimumab plus nivolumab after autologous stem cell transplantation. The data were produced by immunoSEQ multiplex PCR, yet TCRdb's version contains in-frame clones alone and is incomplete. Of 20,000 to 30,000 clones listed, 85% to 90% are singletons. The material sequenced was PBMCs, taken in a trial of ipilimumab plus nivolumab as post-transplant consolidation. The receptors originated from a male donor with diffuse large B-cell lymphoma. The CDR3 runs from the conserved cysteine through the conserved F or W. D genes are given only for firm matches. Clone size is given for some rows only: seen once, a few or many times, or a class if the clone is expanded.

CDR3aa	CDR3nt	j_gene	abundance	v_gene	d_gene
CAWSPMRVNTEAFF	TGTGCCTGGAGTCCCATGAGGGTGAACACTGAAGCTTTCTTT	TRBJ1-1	-	TRBV30	-
CASSSAAGDSGNTIYF	TGTGCCAGCTCGTCCGCAGCAGGTGACTCTGGAAACACCATATATTTT	TRBJ1-3	-	TRBV18	-
CASSFRDRVVYEQYF	TGTGCCAGCAGCTTCCGGGACAGAGTTGTCTACGAGCAGTACTTC	TRBJ2-7	-	TRBV7-8	TRBD1
CASSEVGWVTGGTDTQYF	TGTGCCAGCAGTGAGGTGGGTTGGGTCACCGGGGGCACAGATACGCAGTATTTT	TRBJ2-3	-	TRBV6-1	-
CASSIRPSNYGYTF	TGTGCCAGTAGTATCCGGCCCTCTAACTATGGCTACACCTTC	TRBJ1-2	-	TRBV19	-
CASSLRKGANTGELFF	TGTGCCAGCAGCCTCAGGAAGGGGGCGAACACCGGGGAGCTGTTTTTT	TRBJ2-2	-	TRBV7-2	-
CASSLEGMGYGYTF	TGCGCCAGCAGCTTGGAGGGGATGGGGTATGGCTACACCTTC	TRBJ1-2	-	TRBV5-1	-
CASSPTQGGGELFF	TGTGCCAGCTCACCTACCCAGGGCGGCGGGGAGCTGTTTTTT	TRBJ2-2	-	TRBV18	-
CASSTTGTYTEAFF	TGTGCCAGCAGCACGACGGGTACCTACACTGAAGCTTTCTTT	TRBJ1-1	-	TRBV7-3	-
CASWTGQLMNTEAFF	TGTGCCAGTTGGACAGGTCAACTCATGAACACTGAAGCTTTCTTT	TRBJ1-1	-	TRBV6-5	TRBD1
CASSLDAGGFLRQYF	TGTGCCAGCAGCTTAGATGCGGGAGGGTTCCTGAGGCAGTACTTC	TRBJ2-7	-	TRBV11-1	TRBD2
CASSQIRGGTEAFF	TGTGCCAGCAGCCAGATCCGAGGGGGTACTGAAGCTTTCTTT	TRBJ1-1	-	TRBV14	-
CASSSTSGGIGGELFF	TGCGCCAGCAGCTCCACTAGCGGGGGGATCGGCGGGGAGCTGTTTTTT	TRBJ2-2	-	TRBV5-1	TRBD2
CASSLSTDRTGELFF	TGTGCCAGCAGCTTATCTACGGACAGGACCGGGGAGCTGTTTTTT	TRBJ2-2	-	TRBV5-5	TRBD1
CASSYLPPDTQYF	TGCGCCAGCAGCTACCTGCCCCCAGATACGCAGTATTTT	TRBJ2-3	-	TRBV5-1	-
CATSRKTGTNTEAFF	TGTGCCACCAGCAGAAAAACAGGGACCAACACTGAAGCTTTCTTT	TRBJ1-1	-	TRBV15	-
CASSLGGNPEAFF	TGTGCCAGCAGCTTAGGGGGGAACCCTGAAGCTTTCTTT	TRBJ1-1	-	TRBV7-9	-
CASSLGRGQVGDTIYF	TGTGCCAGCAGTTTAGGCAGGGGGCAAGTTGGGGACACCATATATTTT	TRBJ1-3	once	TRBV28	TRBD1
CASSLVTDYEQYF	TGTGCCAGCAGCTTAGTCACCGACTACGAGCAGTACTTC	TRBJ2-7	-	TRBV7-8	-
CASRTGQGAREQYF	TGTGCCAGCAGAACGGGACAGGGAGCGCGCGAGCAGTACTTC	TRBJ2-7	-	TRBV6-5	TRBD1
CASSQHREEGNQPQHF	TGCGCCAGCAGCCAGCACAGGGAGGAGGGCAATCAGCCCCAGCATTTT	TRBJ1-5	once	TRBV4-3	-
CASSLGGRSNEKLFF	TGTGCCAGCAGCTTGGGAGGCAGGTCTAATGAAAAACTGTTTTTT	TRBJ1-4	-	TRBV7-2	-
CASSVAGDTNTGELFF	TGTGCCAGCAGCGTAGCTGGGGACACCAACACCGGGGAGCTGTTTTTT	TRBJ2-2	-	TRBV9	-
CASSFKTGDTDTQYF	TGTGCCAGCAGCTTTAAGACAGGGGACACAGATACGCAGTATTTT	TRBJ2-3	-	TRBV5-4	TRBD1
CATSPGGSTDTQYF	TGTGCCACTTCTCCGGGGGGAAGCACAGATACGCAGTATTTT	TRBJ2-3	-	TRBV19	TRBD2
CATSRGDSRNSPLHF	TGTGCCACCAGCAGGGGGGACAGCCGTAATTCACCCCTCCACTTT	TRBJ1-6	-	TRBV15	TRBD1
CSAPGPGEQYF	TGCAGTGCTCCAGGCCCCGGCGAGCAGTACTTC	TRBJ2-7	-	TRBV20-1	-
CASSWGTSDTGELFF	TGCGCCAGCAGCTGGGGGACTAGCGACACCGGGGAGCTGTTTTTT	TRBJ2-2	once	TRBV5-1	TRBD2
CASSLVGVGGELFF	TGTGCTAGCAGCTTAGTAGGGGTTGGCGGGGAGCTGTTTTTT	TRBJ2-2	-	TRBV7-7	-
CASQGTANTEAFF	TGTGCCAGCCAGGGCACCGCGAACACTGAAGCTTTCTTT	TRBJ1-1	few	TRBV6-5	-
CASRGTSGAKETQYF	TGTGCCAGCAGGGGGACTAGCGGGGCGAAAGAGACCCAGTACTTC	TRBJ2-5	once	TRBV2	TRBD2
CSVNRDRGGDEQYF	TGCAGCGTAAACAGGGACAGGGGCGGGGACGAGCAGTACTTC	TRBJ2-7	-	TRBV29-1	TRBD1
CTSRANVLTF	TGCACCAGTCGGGCCAACGTCCTGACTTTC	TRBJ2-6	-	TRBV1	-
CASSPRDRVHGYTF	TGTGCCAGCAGCCCTCGGGACAGGGTACATGGCTACACCTTC	TRBJ1-2	-	TRBV7-8	TRBD1
CAIREGREGESEQYF	TGTGCCATCAGGGAAGGTCGAGAGGGGGAGAGCGAGCAGTACTTC	TRBJ2-7	-	TRBV10-3	-
CASSPAGLEAFF	TGTGCCAGCAGCCCGGCGGGCCTAGAAGCTTTCTTT	TRBJ1-1	-	TRBV6-1	-
CASTSSGGMDTQYF	TGCGCCAGCACCTCTAGCGGGGGGATGGATACGCAGTATTTT	TRBJ2-3	-	TRBV5-1	TRBD2
CASSAWGNQPQHF	TGTGCCAGCAGCGCTTGGGGCAATCAGCCCCAGCATTTT	TRBJ1-5	-	TRBV9	-
CASRDSVGPYEQYF	TGTGCCAGCAGAGACAGCGTGGGGCCTTACGAGCAGTACTTC	TRBJ2-7	-	TRBV6-5	-
CAISGDLSNQPQHF	TGTGCCATCAGTGGGGACCTTAGCAATCAGCCCCAGCATTTT	TRBJ1-5	-	TRBV10-3	-
CASSVLLDTKNIQYF	TGTGCCAGTAGTGTGTTGTTGGACACTAAAAACATTCAGTACTTC	TRBJ2-4	-	TRBV19	-
CASSLLGPEQYF	TGTGCCAGCAGCTTGTTGGGCCCTGAGCAGTACTTC	TRBJ2-7	-	TRBV7-2	-
CASSFGEWGLNSPLHF	TGTGCCAGCAGCTTTGGGGAGTGGGGGCTGAATTCACCCCTCCACTTT	TRBJ1-6	-	TRBV7-2	-
CASSFYSGTETQYF	TGTGCCAGCAGCTTTTATTCCGGGACGGAGACCCAGTACTTC	TRBJ2-5	-	TRBV7-2	-
CARTNPSGGGETQYF	TGTGCCAGAACGAACCCTAGCGGGGGGGGAGAGACCCAGTACTTC	TRBJ2-5	-	TRBV6-1	TRBD2
CAWSVNGGNQPQHF	TGTGCCTGGAGTGTTAATGGGGGCAATCAGCCCCAGCATTTT	TRBJ1-5	-	TRBV30	-
CASSSRGYTEAFF	TGTGCCAGCAGCTCCAGGGGGTACACTGAAGCTTTCTTT	TRBJ1-1	-	TRBV5-6	TRBD1
CASSAGTGSIEQYF	TGTGCCAGCAGTGCCGGGACAGGGTCCATCGAGCAGTACTTC	TRBJ2-7	-	TRBV2	TRBD1
CASSTNLLEKLFF	TGTGCCAGCAGTACCAACCTCTTGGAAAAACTGTTTTTT	TRBJ1-4	once	TRBV6-5	-
CASSPEGVQPQHF	TGTGCCAGCAGTCCGGAGGGGGTTCAGCCCCAGCATTTT	TRBJ1-5	-	TRBV6-6	-
CASSPTGMKNEKLFF	TGTGCCAGCAGCCCTACAGGGATGAAAAATGAAAAACTGTTTTTT	TRBJ1-4	-	TRBV5-5	-
CASRVDATDTQYF	TGTGCCAGTAGGGTGGACGCCACAGATACGCAGTATTTT	TRBJ2-3	-	TRBV19	-
CAIRALGSSGELFF	TGTGCCATCAGGGCGTTGGGGTCCTCCGGGGAGCTGTTTTTT	TRBJ2-2	-	TRBV10-3	-
CASSLILSGNTIYF	TGTGCCAGCAGCTTAATACTGTCTGGGAACACCATATATTTT	TRBJ1-3	few	TRBV7-9	-
CASSATLETGELFF	TGTGCCAGCAGTGCCACCTTAGAAACCGGGGAGCTGTTTTTT	TRBJ2-2	once	TRBV6-4	-